Presented here are 18 T cell receptor beta chains from one specimen sequenced in a study of Ad26.COV2.S vaccination and SARS-CoV-2 variants (dated by TCRdb to the early 2020s). The sample's treatment or condition label is to be understood as: about 20 received Ad26.COV2.S at low or high dose, single or two shots; about five received placebo; per-sample allocation not given. Repertoires of vaccine and placebo recipients were sequenced from samples collected on day 63 after the first injection. Library preparation employed the immunoSEQ multiplex PCR assay. The table was pulled from immuneACCESS by TCRdb, which kept in-frame rearrangements only. Such tables lose some clones; where checked, under half of the loss comes from unresolved V genes, and the rest has no known cause. This sample lists approximately 410,000 clones; roughly 90% were detected once. The ten largest clonotypes hold 3.6% of the sample.

This specimen was peripheral blood, taken in a trial of Ad26.COV2.S vaccine versus placebo. The receptors here all came from a person between 18 and 60 years old who received the Ad26.COV2.S COVID-19 vaccine or a placebo.

This chain uses TRBV5-1 with TRBJ2-3; D is perhaps TRBD1 or TRBD2 (6 bases each). The germline gives CDR1 SGHRS, CDR2 YFSETQ. Trimming stripped 4 bases from V and 1 base from J, with 16 bases between. CDR3 length equals 16 residues. The DNA for the CDR3 is TGCGCCAGCAGCAGGGGGGATCAACCTGGCACAGATACGCAGTATTTT. It yields the protein CASSRGDQPGTDTQYF.

The chain carries TRBV6-6 and TRBJ2-2, with D unresolved. Per germline, CDR1 MNHNY and CDR2 SVGAGI (reference sequence). Between the trimmed V and J ends, which lost 3 bases and 0 bases, there was a span of 8 bases. There are 15 residues in the CDR3. The CDR3 region is CASSYHNSNTGELFF. In nucleotides, the CDR3 is TGTGCCAGCAGTTATCATAACTCGAACACCGGGGAGCTGTTTTTT.

This chain connects TRBV27 to TRBJ2-6, with 7 bases identical to TRBD1. The CDR3 loop spans 16 amino acids. Germline lookup yields CDR1 MNHEY and CDR2 SMNVEV (reference sequence). V was clipped by 6 bases and J by 2 bases; unmatched bases: 7. CDR3 protein: CASRKTGLAGANVLTF. The CDR3 DNA reads as TGTGCCAGCAGGAAGACAGGGTTGGCTGGGGCCAACGTCCTGACTTTC. Full variable domain (rest looked up from reference TRBV27 and TRBJ2-6): EAQVTQNPRYLITVTGKKLTVTCSQNMNHEYMSWYRQDPGLGLRQIYYSMNVEVTDKGDVPEGYKVSRKEKRNFPLILESPSPNQTSLYFCASRKTGLAGANVLTFGAGSRLTVL.

This chain links TRBV5-1 with TRBJ2-3; D might be TRBD2 (5 bases). V gave up 1 base and J gave up 13 bases, with 10 bases separating them. CDR1 and CDR2 (germline): SGHRS, YFSETQ. This CDR3 has 11 residues. CDR3 sequence (DNA): TGCGCCAGCAGCTTGTCCGGGGATGAGTATTTT. It translates to CASSLSGDEYF.

The chain recombines TRBV10-1 with TRBJ2-5, with TRBD1 identical over 10 bases. Germline trimming cut 3 bases from V and 5 bases from J; bases unmatched to any gene: 6. The CDR3 length is 15 residues. The germline CDR1 and CDR2 sequences are WNHNN and SYGVQD (reference sequence). CDR3 protein: CASSDGTGVMETQYF. The CDR3, as DNA: TGCGCCAGCAGTGACGGGACAGGGGTGATGGAGACCCAGTACTTC.

The chain joins TRBV18 to TRBJ2-7; 8 bases map to TRBD1. Germline CDR1 KGHSH, CDR2 LQKENI. The J segment lost 2 bases and the V segment lost 4 bases, leaving 13 bases of the junction unmatched. This CDR3 comprises 17 residues. The CDR3 spells CASSLPRGQGVPYEQYF. DNA of the CDR3: TGTGCCAGCTCACTACCACGTGGACAGGGCGTGCCCTACGAGCAGTACTTC. Supplemented by reference TRBV18 and TRBJ2-7, the full variable domain reads NAGVMQNPRHLVRRRGQEARLRCSPMKGHSHVYWYRQLPEEGLKFMVYLQKENIIDESGMPKERFSAEFPKEGPSILRIQQVVRGDSAAYFCASSLPRGQGVPYEQYFGPGTRLTVT.

On this clone itself: The identical CDR3 is also encoded by other nucleotide sequences in the sample. The chain carries TRBV6-2 or TRBV6-3 and TRBJ1-1; tentatively, D is TRBD1 (6 bases). CDR3 length: 13 residues. Trimming left V 5 bases short and J 2 bases short, with 9 bases between. Germline V CDR1 and CDR2: MNHEY, SVGEGT. The CDR3 spells CASSRTENTEAFF. As DNA, the CDR3 is TGTGCCAGCAGTCGGACAGAAAACACTGAAGCTTTCTTT.

The V and J genes are TRBV6-5 and TRBJ2-3, with 7 bases that match TRBD1. J gave up 0 bases and V 6 bases, and 3 bases lay outside the gene matches. Germline lookup yields CDR1 MNHEY and CDR2 SVGAGI. The CDR3 has 14 residues. CDR3 protein: CASSTDRSTDTQYF. CDR3 sequence (DNA): TGTGCCAGCAGCACGGACAGGAGCACAGATACGCAGTATTTT.

The V gene is TRBV6-5, the J gene TRBJ1-1; TRBD1 aligns across 9 bases. Germline assignment: CDR1 MNHEY and CDR2 SVGAGI. The CDR3 extends over 16 amino acids. V was clipped by 2 bases and J by 5 bases; unmatched bases: 9. CDR3 DNA sequence: TGTGCCAGCAGTTACCCTGAACAGGGGGCCAGGACTGAAGCTTTCTTT. Protein product: CASSYPEQGARTEAFF.

The chain uses TRBV19 and TRBJ2-1; TRBD2 is a possible D gene (6 bases). The CDR3 length is 15 residues. V lost 0 bases to trimming and J lost 8 bases, with 14 bases between them. Germline CDR1 and CDR2: LNHDA and SQIVND (reference sequence). The DNA for the CDR3 is TGTGCCAGTAGTATAGATGGGACTCGCCGCGATGAGCAGTTCTTC. Translation gives CASSIDGTRRDEQFF.

The V call is TRBV20-1, the J call TRBJ1-2; D is uncertain. The length of the CDR3 is 11 residues. Trimming removed 4 bases at V and 3 bases at J, with 6 bases between. The germline gives CDR1 DFQATT, CDR2 SNEGSKA (reference sequence). For the CDR3, the DNA is TGCAGTGCTAAATCCCACTATGGCTACACCTTC. Translation gives CSAKSHYGYTF.

Turning to this clone: Other DNA variants within this sample encode the same CDR3. The V and J genes are TRBV19 and TRBJ1-6; 8 positions agree with TRBD1. The CDR3 runs 13 residues. The V segment lost 5 bases and the J segment 6 bases; nucleotides outside the gene matches: 0. CDR1 is LNHDA, CDR2 SQIVND, per germline (reference sequence). The CDR3 spells CASSGQGNSPLHF. The CDR3 DNA reads as TGTGCCAGTAGTGGACAGGGTAATTCACCCCTCCACTTT.

V gene TRBV2 combines with J gene TRBJ2-7; D gene unclear. V lost 1 base, J lost 4 bases, and 17 bases lay in between. The CDR3 is 16 residues long. Germline V gene sequence: CDR1 SNHLY, CDR2 FYNNEI. The CDR3 coding sequence is TGTGCCAGCAGTGAAGAAAACTCAGACGTAGGGTACGAGCAGTACTTC. The encoded protein is CASSEENSDVGYEQYF.

The chain has TRBV6-6 and TRBJ1-1, with D hard to call. Germline loops: CDR1 MNHNY, CDR2 SVGAGI (reference sequence). This CDR3 has 12 residues. V lost 8 bases and J 5 bases, leaving 12 bases between the germline ends. The CDR3 DNA reads as TGTGCCAGCGATACCCGTCGGACTGAAGCTTTCTTT. This gives the protein CASDTRRTEAFF.

CDR3 amino acids: CASRLNRGNTGELFF. CDR3 nucleotides: TGCGCCAGCAGACTAAACAGGGGAAACACCGGGGAGCTGTTTTTT. The chain has TRBV4-3 and TRBJ2-2; 7 bases line up with TRBD1. CDR1 and CDR2 (germline): LGHNA, YSLEER. This CDR3 is built from 15 residues. J was trimmed by 2 bases and V by 6 bases; bases with no gene match: 6.

This clone was counted once. This chain connects TRBV9 to TRBJ2-1; 9 nucleotides agree with TRBD2. The germline V gene has CDR1 SGDLS and CDR2 YYNGEE. Germline trimming cut 2 bases from V and 8 bases from J; bases unmatched to any gene: 8. The CDR3 loop spans 15 amino acids. The CDR3 loop reads CASSVSRGGFDEQFF. CDR3 nucleotides: TGTGCCAGCAGCGTGTCGCGGGGGGGCTTCGATGAGCAGTTCTTC. The whole variable domain, filled in from reference TRBV9 and TRBJ2-1, reads DSGVTQTPKHLITATGQRVTLRCSPRSGDLSVYWYQQSLDQGLQFLIQYYNGEERAKGNILERFSAQQFPDLHSELNLSSLELGDSALYFCASSVSRGGFDEQFFGPGTRLTVL.

This clone appeared once. The V and J genes are TRBV9 and TRBJ1-1, with 7 bases lining up with TRBD1. Germline loops: CDR1 SGDLS, CDR2 YYNGEE. There are 13 residues in the CDR3. With V trimmed by 5 bases and J by 3 bases, 4 bases remained unmatched. The CDR3 DNA reads as TGTGCCAGCAGTAGAACAGGGGACACTGAAGCTTTCTTT. It yields the protein CASSRTGDTEAFF.

The chain is built from TRBV7-9 and TRBJ2-5; unclear D gene. The V and J ends lost 2 bases and 4 bases respectively, with 20 bases between them. In germline, CDR1 is SEHNR, CDR2 FQNEAQ (reference sequence). The CDR3 sequence is 17 residues long. CDR3 in DNA: TGTGCCAGCAGCTTAAAAAGTGGAGAACAGAGAGTAGAGACCCAGTACTTC. Translating it yields CASSLKSGEQRVETQYF. Variable domain in full (rest from reference TRBV7-9 and TRBJ2-5): DTGVSQNPRHKITKRGQNVTFRCDPISEHNRLYWYRQTLGQGPEFLTYFQNEAQLEKSRLLSDRFSAERPKGSFSTLEIQRTEQGDSAMYLCASSLKSGEQRVETQYFGPGTRLLVL.